The subject of this entry is one T cell receptor beta chain. Clones were sequenced by immunoSEQ multiplex PCR, and TCRdb holds only the in-frame ones, with some missing. The sample carries 170,000 or so clones, around 80% recorded once. The data belong to a study of blood T cell repertoires in COVID-19. Background on the study: The United States, Italy and Spain supplied acute and convalescent COVID-19 samples.

Sequenced material: peripheral blood. The origin of this receptor is a woman aged 60-75 years with acute or convalescent COVID-19.

The CDR3 region has the DNA TGCAGCGTTGATTCGGGGGGCTACAATGAGCAGTTCTTC. Its translation is CSVDSGGYNEQFF. The chain links TRBV29-1 to TRBJ2-1; 7 bases line up with TRBD2. The CDR3 has 13 residues. Per germline, CDR1 SQVTM and CDR2 ANQGSEA. Trimming removed 3 bases from V and 3 bases from J; junction bases left unmatched: 2.